This passage covers 9 T cell receptor beta chains from one sample sequenced in a study of response to subunit inactivated influenza vaccine. TCRdb fed the RT-PCR reads into MiXCR, producing one record per CDR3 protein. The table has hundreds of thousands of distinct CDR3 sequences, about 25% seen once. The input for sequencing was CD4+ T cells sorted from PBMCs, taken 5 days after vaccination. These receptors all come from a man aged 45-60 years who received an inactivated influenza vaccine.

Only a few counts were recorded for this clonotype. CDR3 residues: CAWSVQGGNSPLHF. The CDR3 bases are TGTGCCTGGAGTGTACAGGGGGGGAATTCACCCCTCCACTTT. The chain recombines TRBV30 with TRBJ1-6; 8 bases match TRBD1. CDR1 and CDR2 (germline): GTSNPN, SVGIG (reference sequence). The CDR3 runs to 14 residues. V was clipped by 0 bases and J by 7 bases; unmatched bases: 2.

The rearrangement joins TRBV5-4 to TRBJ2-3, with 14 bases fitting TRBD2. V shed 4 bases and J 11 bases; nucleotides not matched to a gene: 15. CDR1 SGHNT and CDR2 YYREEE come from the germline V gene (reference sequence). The CDR3 spans 17 residues. The CDR3 here is CASSMPPTSGGVNRQYF. CDR3 sequence (DNA): TGTGCCAGCAGCATGCCGCCGACTAGCGGGGGGGTGAATCGGCAGTATTTT.

A few counts support this clonotype. V usage is TRBV5-1 and J usage is TRBJ2-3; tentatively, D is TRBD2 (6 bases). The V gene's germline CDR1 is SGHRS and CDR2 YFSETQ. CDR3 length: 15 amino acids. Trimming stripped 5 bases from V and 1 base from J, with 14 bases between. The CDR3 DNA reads TGCGCCAGCAGTTCCCGGGGGACGGGCACAGATACGCAGTATTTT. This encodes CASSSRGTGTDTQYF.

In this sample, this clonotype turned up a few times. V and J are TRBV27 and TRBJ1-1; D might be TRBD1 (6 bases). This CDR3 has 13 amino acids. CDR1 is MNHEY, CDR2 SMNVEV, per germline (reference sequence). The V end lost 0 bases, the J end lost 8 bases, and 10 bases lay between the germline ends. Here the CDR3 reads CASSLSGGVEAFF. The CDR3 DNA reads TGTGCCAGCAGTTTATCAGGGGGAGTCGAAGCTTTCTTT.

In its sample, this clonotype was seen a few times. The chain couples TRBV6-1 to TRBJ2-2, with 11 bases aligning to TRBD2. Per the germline V gene, CDR1 is MNHNS and CDR2 is SASEGT. Germline trimming cut 6 bases from V and 6 bases from J; bases unmatched to any gene: 6. The CDR3 contains 15 residues. As DNA, the CDR3 is TGTGCCAGCAGATCCGGGACTAGCGGAGCCGGGGAGCTGTTTTTT. Translation: CASRSGTSGAGELFF.

This clonotype turned up a few times. V usage is TRBV5-5 and J usage is TRBJ1-1; the D is unclear. Germline lookup yields CDR1 SGHKS and CDR2 YYEKEE (reference sequence). The CDR3 consists of 15 residues. Trimming removed 6 bases from V and 0 bases from J, with 15 bases in between. The CDR3 sequence: CASTRGNGLNTEAFF. CDR3 nucleotide sequence: TGTGCCAGCACAAGAGGGAATGGCCTGAACACTGAAGCTTTCTTT.

This chain links TRBV5-5 with TRBJ2-2; D is uncertain. CDR3 length: 14 residues. Trimming took 0 bases from V and 3 from J, leaving 6 bases between them. CDR1 and CDR2 from the germline V gene are SGHKS and YYEKEE (reference sequence). The CDR3 reads CASSLVPHTGELFF. In DNA form, the CDR3 reads TGTGCCAGCAGCTTGGTTCCTCACACCGGGGAGCTGTTTTTT. The full variable domain, with the rest looked up from reference TRBV5-5 and TRBJ2-2, is DAGVTQSPTHLIKTRGQQVTLRCSPISGHKSVSWYQQVLGQGPQFIFQYYEKEERGRGNFPDRFSARQFPNYSSELNVNALLLGDSALYLCASSLVPHTGELFFGEGSRLTVL.

There are many counts of this clonotype. V and J are TRBV14 and TRBJ2-7, with D unclear. Germline loops: CDR1 SGHDN, CDR2 FVKESK. The CDR3 runs to 16 residues. The ends were cut back, 2 bases at V and 0 bases at J, with 14 bases in the middle. CDR3 loop: CASSQTVGPLSYEQYF. In DNA, the CDR3 is TGTGCCAGCAGCCAAACGGTTGGGCCTCTCTCCTACGAGCAGTACTTC. Variable domain in full (rest from reference TRBV14 and TRBJ2-7): EAGVTQFPSHSVIEKGQTVTLRCDPISGHDNLYWYRRVMGKEIKFLLHFVKESKQDESGMPNNRFLAERTGGTYSTLKVQPAELEDSGVYFCASSQTVGPLSYEQYFGPGTRLTVT.

The chain has TRBV15 and TRBJ1-5; D gene unclear. CDR1 and CDR2 from the germline V gene are LNHNV and YYDKDF (reference sequence). The CDR3 sequence is 15 residues long. The germline V and J ends were trimmed by 5 bases and 0 bases, with 11 bases remaining between them. DNA for the CDR3: TGTGCCACCAGCTTTGACCGGATTAGCAATCAGCCCCAGCATTTT. This encodes CATSFDRISNQPQHF.